The TCR beta chain under discussion was sequenced for a study of blood T cell repertoires in COVID-19. Study background: COVID-19 samples, acute and convalescent, were from the United States, Italy and Spain. Sample material is recorded as cDNA or gDNA derived from T cells, B-cell-depleted T cells, or PBMCs.

Germline assignment: CDR1 LNHDA and CDR2 SQIVND (reference sequence). The CDR3 contains 15 residues. Trimming removed 5 bases from V and 3 bases from J; junction bases left unmatched: 3. As handled by the study authors: By means of reference gene primer amplification, nucleated cell counts were estimated. TCRdb's copy holds only in-frame clones and misses some; the assay was immunoSEQ multiplex PCR. The V and J calls and clone size come from that table; D and trimming were worked out from the DNA. The sample includes roughly 100,000 clones, more than 75% of them seen just once. The TCR sequence derives from a human donor in a cohort sampled during active COVID-19. V is TRBV19 and J is TRBJ2-7; 14 positions agree with TRBD2. The sequenced sample consisted of peripheral blood. CDR3 DNA sequence: TGTGCCAGTAGTCGACTAGCGGGGGGGAGCTACGAGCAGTACTTC. Residues: CASSRLAGGSYEQYF.